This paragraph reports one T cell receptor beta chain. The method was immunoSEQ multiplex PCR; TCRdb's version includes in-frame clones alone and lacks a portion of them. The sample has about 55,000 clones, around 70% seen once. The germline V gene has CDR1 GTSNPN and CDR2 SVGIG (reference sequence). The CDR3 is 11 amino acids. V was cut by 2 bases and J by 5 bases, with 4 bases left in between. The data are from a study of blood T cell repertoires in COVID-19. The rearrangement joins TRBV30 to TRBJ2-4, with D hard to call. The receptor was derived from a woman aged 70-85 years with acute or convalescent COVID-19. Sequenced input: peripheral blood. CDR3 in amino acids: CAWSSENIQYF. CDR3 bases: TGTGCCTGGAGTTCCGAAAACATTCAGTACTTC. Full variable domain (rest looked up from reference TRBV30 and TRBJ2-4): SQTIHQWPATLVQPVGSPLSLECTVEGTSNPNLYWYRQAAGRGLQLLFYSVGIGQISSEVPQNLSASRPQDRQFILSSKKLLLSDSGFYLCAWSSENIQYFGAGTRLSVL.